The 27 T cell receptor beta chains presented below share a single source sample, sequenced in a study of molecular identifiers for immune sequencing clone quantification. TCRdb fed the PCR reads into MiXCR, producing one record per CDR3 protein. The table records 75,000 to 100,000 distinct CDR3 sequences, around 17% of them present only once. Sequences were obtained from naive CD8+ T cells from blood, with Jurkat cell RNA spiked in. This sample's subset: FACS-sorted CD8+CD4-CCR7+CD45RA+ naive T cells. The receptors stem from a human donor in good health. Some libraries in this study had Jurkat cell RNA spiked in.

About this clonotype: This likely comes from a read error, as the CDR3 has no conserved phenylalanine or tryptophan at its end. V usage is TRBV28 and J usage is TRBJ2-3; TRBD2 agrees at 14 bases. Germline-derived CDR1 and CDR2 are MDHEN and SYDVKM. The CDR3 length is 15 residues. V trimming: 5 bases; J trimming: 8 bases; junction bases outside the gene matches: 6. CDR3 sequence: CASSRGLAGAGTQYS. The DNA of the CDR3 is TGTGCCAGCAGTCGGGGACTAGCGGGAGCAGGTACGCAGTATTCT.

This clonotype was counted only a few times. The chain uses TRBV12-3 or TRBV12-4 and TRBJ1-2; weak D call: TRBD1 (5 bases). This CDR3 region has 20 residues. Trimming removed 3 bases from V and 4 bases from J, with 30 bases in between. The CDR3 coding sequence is TGTGCCAGCAGTTTCGGGGTTTTGGGTTTGATAGGGGAGGGCCTCTATGGCTACACCTTC. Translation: CASSFGVLGLIGEGLYGYTF.

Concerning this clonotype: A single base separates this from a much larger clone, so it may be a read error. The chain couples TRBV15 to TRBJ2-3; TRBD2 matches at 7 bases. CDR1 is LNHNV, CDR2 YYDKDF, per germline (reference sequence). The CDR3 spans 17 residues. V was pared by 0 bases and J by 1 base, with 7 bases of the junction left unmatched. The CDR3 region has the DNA TGTGCCACCAGCAGAGAAAGCCGGGAGGCCGGCACAGATACGCAGTATTTT. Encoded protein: CATSRESREAGTDTQYF. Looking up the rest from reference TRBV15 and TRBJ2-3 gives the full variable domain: DAMVIQNPRYQVTQFGKPVTLSCSQTLNHNVMYWYQQKSSQAPKLLFHYYDKDFNNEADTPDNFQSRRPNTSFCFLDIRSPGLGDTAMYLCATSRESREAGTDTQYFGPGTRLTVL.

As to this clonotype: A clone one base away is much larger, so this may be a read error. CDR3 DNA: TGTGCCAGCAGTCCAATCCAGGGGGGGCAAGAGACCCAGTACTTC. Protein product: CASSPIQGGQETQYF. This chain uses TRBV6-1 with TRBJ2-5, with D possibly being TRBD1 or TRBD2 (7 bases each). Germline loops: CDR1 MNHNS, CDR2 SASEGT. V lost 5 bases and J lost 2, with 15 bases in between. The CDR3 runs to 15 residues.

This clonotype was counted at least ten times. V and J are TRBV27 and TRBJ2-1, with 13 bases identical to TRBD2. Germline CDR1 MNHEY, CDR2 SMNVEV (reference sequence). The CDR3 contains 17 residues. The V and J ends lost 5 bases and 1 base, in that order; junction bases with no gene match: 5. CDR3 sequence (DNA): TGTGCCAGCAGTCTTAGACTAGCGGGGGGTTCCTACAATGAGCAGTTCTTC. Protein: CASSLRLAGGSYNEQFF.

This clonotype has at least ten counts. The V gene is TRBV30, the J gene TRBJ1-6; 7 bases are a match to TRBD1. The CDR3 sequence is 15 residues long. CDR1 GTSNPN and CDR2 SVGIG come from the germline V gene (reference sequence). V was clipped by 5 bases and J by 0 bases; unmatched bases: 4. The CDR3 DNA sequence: TGTGCCTGGGAGACAGGGAGCTCCTATAATTCACCCCTCCACTTT. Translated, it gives CAWETGSSYNSPLHF.

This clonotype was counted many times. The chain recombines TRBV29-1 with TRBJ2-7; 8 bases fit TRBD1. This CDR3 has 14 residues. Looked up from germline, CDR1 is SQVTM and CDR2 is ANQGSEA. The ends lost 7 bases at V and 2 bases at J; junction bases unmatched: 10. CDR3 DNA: TGCAGCGCCAGCCTGAGACAGGGGCCCTACGAGCAGTACTTC. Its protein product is CSASLRQGPYEQYF.

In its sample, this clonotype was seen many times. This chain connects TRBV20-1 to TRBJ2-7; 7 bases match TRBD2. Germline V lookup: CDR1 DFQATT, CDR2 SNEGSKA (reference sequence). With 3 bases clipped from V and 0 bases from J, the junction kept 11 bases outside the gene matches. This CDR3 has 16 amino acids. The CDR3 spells CSASLGLAESSYEQYF. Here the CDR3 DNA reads TGCAGTGCTAGTTTGGGGCTAGCGGAAAGCTCCTACGAGCAGTACTTC.

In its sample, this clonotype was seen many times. CDR3 in DNA: TGTGCCAGCAGCTTAGTTGAGCCTTCTAACTATGGCTACACCTTC. Translating gives CASSLVEPSNYGYTF. This chain links TRBV7-2 with TRBJ1-2; D is uncertain. This CDR3 region has 15 residues. Trimming pared 1 base from V and 0 bases from J, leaving 9 bases between. CDR1 and CDR2 from the germline V gene are SGHTA and FQGNSA.

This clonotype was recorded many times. The CDR3 reads CSVESTGGSYEQYF. DNA of the CDR3: TGCAGCGTTGAATCTACAGGGGGCTCCTACGAGCAGTACTTC. This sequence joins TRBV29-1 and TRBJ2-7; 8 nucleotides agree with TRBD1. The CDR3 has 14 residues. V gave up 2 bases and J gave up 0 bases; unmatched junction bases: 3. Germline V gives CDR1 SQVTM, CDR2 ANQGSEA.

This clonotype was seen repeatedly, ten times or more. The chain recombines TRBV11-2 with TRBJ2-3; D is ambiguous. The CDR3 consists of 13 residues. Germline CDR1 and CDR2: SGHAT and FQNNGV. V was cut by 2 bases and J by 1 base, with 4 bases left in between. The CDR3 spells CASSLTGTDTQYF. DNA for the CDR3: TGTGCCAGCAGCTTAACGGGCACAGATACGCAGTATTTT.

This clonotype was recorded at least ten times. CDR3 in amino acids: CASRGSNQPQHF. The CDR3 nucleotides read TGTGCCAGCCGGGGTAGCAATCAGCCCCAGCATTTT. The rearrangement joins TRBV28 to TRBJ1-5; D gene unclear. This CDR3 is 12 amino acids long. Germline V gene sequence: CDR1 MDHEN, CDR2 SYDVKM. Deletions cut 8 bases from V and 0 bases from J, with 5 bases between.

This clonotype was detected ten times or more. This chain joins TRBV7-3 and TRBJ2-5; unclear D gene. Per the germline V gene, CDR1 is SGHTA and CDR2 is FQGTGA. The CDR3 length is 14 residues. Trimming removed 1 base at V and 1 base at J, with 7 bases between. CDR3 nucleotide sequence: TGTGCCAGCAGCTTAAGCGGTGGCCAAGAGACCCAGTACTTC. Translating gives CASSLSGGQETQYF.

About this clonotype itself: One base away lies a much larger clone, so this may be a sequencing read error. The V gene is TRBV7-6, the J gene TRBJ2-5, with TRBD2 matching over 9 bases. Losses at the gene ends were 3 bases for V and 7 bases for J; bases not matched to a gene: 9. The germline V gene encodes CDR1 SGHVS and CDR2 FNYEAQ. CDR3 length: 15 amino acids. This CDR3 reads CASSLTSGVIGTQYF. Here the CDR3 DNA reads TGTGCCAGCAGCTTGACTAGCGGAGTAATAGGGACCCAGTACTTC.

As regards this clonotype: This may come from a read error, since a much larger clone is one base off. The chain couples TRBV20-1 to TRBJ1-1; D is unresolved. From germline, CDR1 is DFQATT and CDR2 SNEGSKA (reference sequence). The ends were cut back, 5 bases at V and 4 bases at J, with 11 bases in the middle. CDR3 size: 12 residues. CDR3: CSAGRAGTEAFF. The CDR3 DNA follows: TGCAGTGCTGGAAGGGCGGGCACTGAAGCTTTCTTT.

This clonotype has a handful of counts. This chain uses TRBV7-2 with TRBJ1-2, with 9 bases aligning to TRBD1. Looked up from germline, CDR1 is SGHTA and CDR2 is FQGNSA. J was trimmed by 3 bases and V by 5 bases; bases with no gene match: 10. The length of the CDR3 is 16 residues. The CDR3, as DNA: TGTGCCAGCAGCCCCGGACAGGGGACATATTACTATGGCTACACCTTC. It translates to CASSPGQGTYYYGYTF.

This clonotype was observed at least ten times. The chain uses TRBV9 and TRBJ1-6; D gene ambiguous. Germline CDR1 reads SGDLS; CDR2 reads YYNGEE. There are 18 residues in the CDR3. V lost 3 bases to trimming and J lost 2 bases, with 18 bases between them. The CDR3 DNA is TGTGCCAGCAGCGACGACCATGCCCGCGGTCCCTATAATTCACCCCTCCACTTT. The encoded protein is CASSDDHARGPYNSPLHF.

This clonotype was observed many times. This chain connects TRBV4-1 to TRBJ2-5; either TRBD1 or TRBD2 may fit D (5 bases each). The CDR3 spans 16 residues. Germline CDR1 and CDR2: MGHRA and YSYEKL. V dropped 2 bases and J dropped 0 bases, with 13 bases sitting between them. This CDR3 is CASSQLGRQYQETQYF. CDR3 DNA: TGCGCCAGCAGCCAACTGGGACGGCAGTACCAAGAGACCCAGTACTTC.

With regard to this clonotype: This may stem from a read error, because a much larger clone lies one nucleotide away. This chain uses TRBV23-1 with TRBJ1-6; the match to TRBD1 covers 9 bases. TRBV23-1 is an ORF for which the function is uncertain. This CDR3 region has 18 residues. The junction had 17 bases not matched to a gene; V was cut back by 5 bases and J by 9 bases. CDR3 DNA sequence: TGCGCCAGCAGTGCTTATACCCCCGGGACAGGGCGTGTTTCACCCCTCCACTTT. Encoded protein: CASSAYTPGTGRVSPLHF.

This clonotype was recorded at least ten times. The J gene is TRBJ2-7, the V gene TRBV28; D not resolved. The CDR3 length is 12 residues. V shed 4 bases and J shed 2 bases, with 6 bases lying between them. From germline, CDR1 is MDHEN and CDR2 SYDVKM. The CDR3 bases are TGTGCCAGCAGTTATTCGGCCTACGAGCAGTACTTC. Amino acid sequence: CASSYSAYEQYF.

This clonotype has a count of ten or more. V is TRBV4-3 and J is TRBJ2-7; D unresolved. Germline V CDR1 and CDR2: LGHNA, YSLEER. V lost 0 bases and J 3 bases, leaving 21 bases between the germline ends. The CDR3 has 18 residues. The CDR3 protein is CASSQDLQAPGLIYEQYF. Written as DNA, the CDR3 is TGCGCCAGCAGCCAAGATCTCCAAGCGCCCGGCCTCATCTACGAGCAGTACTTC.

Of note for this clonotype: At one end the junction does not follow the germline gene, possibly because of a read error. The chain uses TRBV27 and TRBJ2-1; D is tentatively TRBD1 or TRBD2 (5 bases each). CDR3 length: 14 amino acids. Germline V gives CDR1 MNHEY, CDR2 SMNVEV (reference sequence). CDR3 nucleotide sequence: TGTGCCAGCAGTTTAGGGGGACCCTACAGTGAGCAGTTCTTC. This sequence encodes CASSLGGPYSEQFF.

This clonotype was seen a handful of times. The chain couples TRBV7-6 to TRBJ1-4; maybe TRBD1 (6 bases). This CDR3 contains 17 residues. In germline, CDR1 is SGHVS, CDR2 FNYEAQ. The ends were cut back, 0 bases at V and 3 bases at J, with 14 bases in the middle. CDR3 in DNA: TGTGCCAGCAGCTTAGCCCTTGGACAGTCCGCTAATGAAAAACTGTTTTTT. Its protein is CASSLALGQSANEKLFF.

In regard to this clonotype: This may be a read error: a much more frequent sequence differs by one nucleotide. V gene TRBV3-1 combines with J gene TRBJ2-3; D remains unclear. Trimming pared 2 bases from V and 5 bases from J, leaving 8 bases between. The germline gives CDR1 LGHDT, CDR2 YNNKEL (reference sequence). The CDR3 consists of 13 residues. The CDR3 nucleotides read TGTGCCAGCAGCCAATTGCCAATAGATACGCAGTATTTT. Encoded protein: CASSQLPIDTQYF.

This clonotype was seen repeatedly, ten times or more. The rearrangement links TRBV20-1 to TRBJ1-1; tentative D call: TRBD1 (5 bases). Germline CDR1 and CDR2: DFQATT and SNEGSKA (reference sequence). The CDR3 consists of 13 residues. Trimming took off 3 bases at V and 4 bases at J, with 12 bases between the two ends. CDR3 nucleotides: TGCAGTGCTAGCGGGGGGTTGCCCACTGAAGCTTTCTTT. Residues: CSASGGLPTEAFF.

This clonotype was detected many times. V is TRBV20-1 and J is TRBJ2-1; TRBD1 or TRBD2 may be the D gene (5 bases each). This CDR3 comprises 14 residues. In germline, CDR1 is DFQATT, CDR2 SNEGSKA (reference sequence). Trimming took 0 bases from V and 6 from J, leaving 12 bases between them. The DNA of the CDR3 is TGCAGTGCTAGAGACCGGGACGCCGGCAATGAGCAGTTCTTC. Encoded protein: CSARDRDAGNEQFF.

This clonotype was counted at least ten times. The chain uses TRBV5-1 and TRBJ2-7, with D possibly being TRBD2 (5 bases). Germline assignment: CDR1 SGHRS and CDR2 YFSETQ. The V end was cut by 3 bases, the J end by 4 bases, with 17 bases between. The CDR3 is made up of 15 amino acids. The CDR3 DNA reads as TGCGCCAGCAGCTCCTCCGGGATACTTTCTTACGAGCAGTACTTC. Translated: CASSSSGILSYEQYF.